This is a list of T cell receptor beta chains from one sample in a study of cytomegalovirus exposure and HLA in healthy donors. Using immunoSEQ multiplex PCR, the repertoire was profiled, and TCRdb retains in-frame clones only, with some absent. The sample carries tens of thousands of clones, about 60% recorded once. Specimen: PBMCs. All receptors come from a man in his fifties in good health and CMV-seropositive. The CDR3 runs from the conserved cysteine through the conserved F or W. A D gene is named only where the DNA matches it firmly. Not every row has a clone size; where given, it reads once, few, many or a size class.

v_call	j_call	clone_size	cdr3_length	d_call	cdr3_aa	cdr3_nt
TRBV6-5	TRBJ1-1	.	15	.	CASSYKGVLNTEAFF	TGTGCCAGCAGTTACAAAGGGGTGCTGAACACTGAAGCTTTCTTT
TRBV18	TRBJ2-1	few	15	TRBD2	CASSPVREENNEQFF	TGTGCCAGCTCACCAGTGCGGGAGGAAAACAATGAGCAGTTCTTC
TRBV5-1	TRBJ2-1	.	13	.	CASSVQSSGEQFF	TGCGCCAGCAGCGTACAATCCTCAGGGGAGCAGTTCTTC
TRBV5-4	TRBJ2-7	.	16	TRBD2	CASSSGTSGGYYEQYF	TGTGCCAGCAGCTCTGGGACTAGCGGGGGGTATTACGAGCAGTACTTC
TRBV30	TRBJ1-1	.	14	.	CAWTGGQTQSFSVF	TGTGCCTGGACCGGTGGACAGACTCAAAGCTTTTCGGTCTTT
TRBV5-4	TRBJ2-4	.	17	TRBD1	CASSLAENRGAKNIQYF	TGTGCCAGCAGCTTGGCCGAGAACAGGGGAGCCAAAAACATTCAGTACTTC
TRBV28	TRBJ2-7	.	14	.	CASSFRDTGTLSDF	TGTGCCAGCAGTTTCCGGGATACAGGGACCCTCTCGGACTTC
TRBV4-2	TRBJ2-2	.	17	.	CASSQEWGGGNTGELFF	TGTGCCAGCAGCCAAGAGTGGGGGGGCGGGAACACCGGGGAGCTGTTTTTT
TRBV28	TRBJ1-5	.	13	.	CASTLLSNQPQHF	TGTGCCAGCACCCTTTTGAGCAATCAGCCCCAGCATTTT
TRBV5-8	TRBJ2-1	.	16	TRBD1	CASSMNRGLAYNEQFF	TGTGCCAGCAGCATGAACAGGGGTTTAGCCTACAATGAGCAGTTCTTC
TRBV30	TRBJ1-1	.	11	TRBD1	CAGRGLTEAFF	TGTGCCGGAAGGGGGCTAACTGAAGCTTTCTTT
TRBV18	TRBJ2-1	.	14	.	CASSLQQGRNEQFF	TGTGCCAGCTCACTACAACAGGGGAGGAATGAGCAGTTCTTC
TRBV30	TRBJ2-3	.	14	.	CAWSLGGSTDTQYF	TGTGCCTGGTCCCTTGGGGGCAGCACAGATACGCAGTATTTT
TRBV6-5	TRBJ1-2	few	14	TRBD1	CASRRDRANYGYTF	TGTGCCAGCAGGAGAGACAGGGCTAACTATGGCTACACCTTC
TRBV29-1	TRBJ2-1	once	11	.	CSVYFYNEQFF	TGCAGCGTGTACTTCTACAATGAGCAGTTCTTC
TRBV6-1	TRBJ1-5	.	13	.	CASSESGKQPQHF	TGTGCCAGCAGTGAAAGCGGGAAACAGCCCCAGCATTTT
TRBV6-1	TRBJ2-5	few	13	.	CASTLAEQETQYF	TGTGCCAGCACCTTAGCGGAACAAGAGACCCAGTACTTC
TRBV7-2	TRBJ2-5	once	13	.	CASSRGAGETQYF	TGTGCCAGCAGTCGGGGGGCCGGGGAGACCCAGTACTTC
TRBV7-9	TRBJ2-1	.	14	.	CASSLALTGTEQFF	TGTGCCAGCAGCTTAGCCTTAACCGGGACAGAGCAGTTCTTC
TRBV15	TRBJ2-3	.	13	.	CATSRRQADTQYF	TGTGCCACCAGCAGAAGGCAGGCAGATACGCAGTATTTT
TRBV7-8	TRBJ2-5	.	14	TRBD1	CASSQDRVRETQYF	TGTGCCAGCAGCCAGGACAGGGTACGGGAGACCCAGTACTTC
TRBV27	TRBJ2-7	.	12	TRBD1	CASRDRGYEQYF	TGTGCCAGCAGGGACAGGGGGTACGAGCAGTACTTC
TRBV7-9	TRBJ2-5	.	12	.	CASSLARETQYF	TGTGCCAGCAGCTTGGCGAGGGAGACCCAGTACTTC
TRBV7-2	TRBJ2-3	once	14	TRBD1	CASRQGAGTDTQYF	TGTGCCAGCAGGCAGGGGGCTGGAACAGATACGCAGTATTTT
TRBV30	TRBJ2-7	once	13	TRBD2	CAWRLAGGYEQYF	TGTGCCTGGAGGCTAGCGGGAGGGTACGAGCAGTACTTC
TRBV5-1	TRBJ1-5	.	15	.	CASSLEGHGNQPQHF	TGCGCCAGCAGCTTGGAGGGGCATGGCAATCAGCCCCAGCATTTT
TRBV29-1	TRBJ2-7	.	11	.	CSVVTGYEQYF	TGCAGCGTTGTAACGGGTTACGAGCAGTACTTC
TRBV30	TRBJ2-1	.	13	TRBD1	CAWRDRGINEQFF	TGTGCCTGGAGGGACAGGGGAATCAATGAGCAGTTCTTC
TRBV7-6	TRBJ2-1	few	15	.	CASSPLLGGDNEQFF	TGTGCCAGCAGCCCTCTGCTTGGCGGAGACAATGAGCAGTTCTTC
TRBV29-1	TRBJ1-2	.	12	.	CSARTADYGYTF	TGCAGCGCCAGGACAGCGGACTATGGCTACACCTTC
TRBV7-9	TRBJ1-4	.	17	TRBD1	CASSLGQGRATNEKLFF	TGTGCCAGCAGTTTAGGACAGGGGCGAGCTACTAATGAAAAACTGTTTTTT
TRBV30	TRBJ1-5	once	15	TRBD1	CAWSRTGDSNQPQHF	TGTGCCTGGAGTAGGACAGGGGATAGCAATCAGCCCCAGCATTTT
TRBV9	TRBJ1-1	few	15	.	CASSPWTNTDTEAFF	TGTGCCAGCAGCCCTTGGACAAATACCGACACTGAAGCTTTCTTT
TRBV5-1	TRBJ2-3	few	16	TRBD2	CASSPGLALSTDTQYF	TGCGCCAGCAGCCCCGGACTAGCGCTCAGCACAGATACGCAGTATTTT
TRBV6-1	TRBJ1-1	few	14	.	CASKEEGRNTEAFF	TGTGCCAGCAAGGAGGAGGGGAGGAACACTGAAGCTTTCTTT
TRBV6-1	TRBJ2-1	medium-sized	13	.	CASRARLDNEQFF	TGTGCCAGCAGGGCTAGGCTAGACAATGAGCAGTTCTTC
TRBV28	TRBJ2-7	few	13	.	CASSYEAGGEQYF	TGTGCCAGCAGTTACGAGGCAGGGGGGGAGCAGTACTTC
TRBV27	TRBJ2-3	many	13	.	CASSLLGEGTQYF	TGTGCCAGCAGTTTATTAGGGGAAGGGACGCAGTATTTT